These 29 T cell receptor beta chains were sequenced from one sample in a study of shared clonotypes between healthy human individuals (dated by TCRdb to about 2020). The receptor library was made with the immunoSEQ multiplex PCR assay. Held by TCRdb, this immuneACCESS table contains in-frame sequences only and omits some clones. Under half of the omission traces to an unresolved V gene where checked; the cause of the rest is unknown. The sample records 1,400,000 or so clones, 98% to 99% of which are singletons. Together, the top ten hold about 0.4% of the sample. The specimen was naive CD4+ T cells sorted from blood. Taken with the paper, the label for cell subset or site translates to: CD45RA+ positively selected. These receptors all come from a young man in good health.

This clone was detected only once. CDR3 residues: CASSLRVVRYNEQFF. In nucleotides, the CDR3 is TGTGCCAGCAGTTTACGGGTAGTGAGGTACAATGAGCAGTTCTTC. The rearrangement uses TRBV28 and TRBJ2-1; D unclear. The germline V gene encodes CDR1 MDHEN and CDR2 SYDVKM. With 2 bases removed from V and 4 bases from J, the gap between germline ends came to 12 bases. The CDR3 loop spans 15 amino acids.

This chain joins TRBV19 and TRBJ2-2, with TRBD1 matching over 7 bases. Germline CDR1 reads LNHDA; CDR2 reads SQIVND (reference sequence). This CDR3 comprises 17 residues. V lost 5 bases to trimming and J lost 4 bases; unmatched junction nucleotides: 13. The CDR3 DNA is TGTGCCAGTAGTTCGACAGGGTGGAATGCGGGCACCGGGGAGCTGTTTTTT. Translation gives CASSSTGWNAGTGELFF.

The chain couples TRBV6-4 to TRBJ1-4, with TRBD1 matching 11 bases. The CDR3 runs to 18 residues. V trimming: 9 bases; J trimming: 3 bases; junction bases outside the gene matches: 15. CDR1 is MRHNA, CDR2 SNTAGT, per germline. The CDR3 DNA follows: TGTGCCAGGAGAATCGGACAGGGGGCCCCCCGGTCTAATGAAAAACTGTTTTTT. This sequence encodes CARRIGQGAPRSNEKLFF.

J is TRBJ2-1 and V is TRBV5-1; TRBD2 is a possible D gene (6 bases). This CDR3 is 11 amino acids long. From germline, CDR1 is SGHRS and CDR2 YFSETQ. V lost 7 bases, J lost 8 bases, and 10 bases lay in between. Here the CDR3 DNA reads TGCGCCAGCTCCCCGGGGGATGAGCAGTTCTTC. Translating gives CASSPGDEQFF.

About this clone: One junction end disagrees with the germline gene, perhaps due to a read error. The chain couples TRBV5-3 to TRBJ2-5, with D possibly TRBD2 on 5 matching bases. The DNA end is a closer match to TRBJ2-7, so the J assignment may be wrong. TRBV5-3 carries the ORF label, with uncertain function. The CDR3 runs to 14 residues. CDR3: CASSYEGARDEQYF. CDR3 nucleotides: TGTGCCAGCAGCTATGAGGGCGCGCGGGACGAGCAGTACTTC.

The chain carries TRBV5-1 and TRBJ2-1; tentatively, D is TRBD1 or TRBD2 (5 bases each). Trimming cost V 3 bases and J 6 bases, with 10 bases left between them. The CDR3 loop spans 13 amino acids. In germline, CDR1 is SGHRS, CDR2 YFSETQ. The CDR3 reads CASSYEGTNEQFF. In DNA form, the CDR3 reads TGCGCCAGCAGCTATGAGGGGACCAATGAGCAGTTCTTC.

Comments on this clone: Other DNA variants within this sample encode the same CDR3. The rearrangement joins TRBV18 to TRBJ2-3; D remains unclear. CDR1 and CDR2 from the germline V gene are KGHSH and LQKENI. Between the trimmed V and J ends, which lost 6 bases and 0 bases, there was a span of 7 bases. CDR3 length: 13 residues. In DNA, the CDR3 is TGTGCCAGCTCCCCCACTAGCACAGATACGCAGTATTTT. This sequence encodes CASSPTSTDTQYF.

The chain uses TRBV27 and TRBJ1-2; perhaps TRBD1 as D (5 bases). Germline-derived CDR1 and CDR2 are MNHEY and SMNVEV (reference sequence). The CDR3 spans 16 residues. The ends were cut back, 2 bases at V and 8 bases at J, with 21 bases in the middle. CDR3 region: CASSLGGVGTLGGYTF. For the CDR3, the DNA is TGTGCCAGCAGTTTAGGAGGGGTGGGGACCTTAGGGGGCTACACCTTC.

The V and J genes are TRBV2 and TRBJ1-2; D remains ambiguous. Looked up from germline, CDR1 is SNHLY and CDR2 is FYNNEI. This CDR3 has 18 amino acids. Trimming took 4 bases from V and 5 from J, leaving 26 bases between them. The CDR3: CASSGVGNFSPTGYGYTF. The CDR3 DNA is TGTGCCAGCAGTGGGGTTGGGAACTTCTCACCCACGGGGTATGGCTACACCTTC.

The chain uses TRBV4-3 and TRBJ1-4, with TRBD1 matching over 8 bases. Per the germline V gene, CDR1 is LGHNA and CDR2 is YSLEER. Germline trimming cut 2 bases from V and 7 bases from J; bases unmatched to any gene: 6. CDR3 length: 15 amino acids. In DNA, the CDR3 is TGCGCCAGCAGCCAATCGGACAGGGACGCTGAAAAACTGTTTTTT. Translation gives CASSQSDRDAEKLFF.

This chain joins TRBV29-1 and TRBJ2-1, with 7 bases identical to TRBD2. The germline V gene has CDR1 SQVTM and CDR2 ANQGSEA. Germline trimming cut 7 bases from V and 8 bases from J; bases unmatched to any gene: 8. CDR3 length: 12 amino acids. The CDR3 coding sequence is TGCAGCGGGGGGGGTTTAAGCGATGAGCAGTTCTTC. Its translation: CSGGGLSDEQFF.

For the CDR3, the DNA is TGTGCCAGCAGTGGACGGCCGGGACTGAGCACAGATACGCAGTATTTT. Translation gives CASSGRPGLSTDTQYF. V is TRBV6-1 and J is TRBJ2-3, with D perhaps TRBD2 (6 bases). The CDR3 loop spans 16 amino acids. Germline assignment: CDR1 MNHNS and CDR2 SASEGT. V was pared by 4 bases and J by 0 bases, with 14 bases between.

This chain uses TRBV5-4 with TRBJ2-7; D may match TRBD1 or TRBD2 (6 bases each). CDR1 is SGHNT, CDR2 YYREEE, per germline (reference sequence). V was clipped by 4 bases and J by 3 bases, with 14 bases between them. The CDR3 spans 14 residues. The CDR3 region has the DNA TGTGCCAGCAGCAGTGGAGGGACAAGCTACGAGCAGTACTTC. It is translated as CASSSGGTSYEQYF.

V gene TRBV7-9 combines with J gene TRBJ2-1, with 12 nucleotides matching TRBD2. Germline CDR1 is SEHNR and CDR2 is FQNEAQ (reference sequence). The CDR3 runs 15 residues. After removal of 5 bases from V and 8 bases from J, the junction contained 7 bases not matched to a gene. The CDR3 coding sequence is TGTGCCAGCAGCAAACTAGCGGGAGGATTGGATGAGCAGTTCTTC. It translates to CASSKLAGGLDEQFF.

The chain combines TRBV7-6 with TRBJ2-1; D is unclear. Per germline, CDR1 SGHVS and CDR2 FNYEAQ. The CDR3 is 13 residues long. Between the trimmed V and J ends, which lost 3 bases and 8 bases, there was a span of 11 bases. As DNA, the CDR3 is TGTGCCAGCAGCTTCACAAGCGAGGATGAGCAGTTCTTC. Protein product: CASSFTSEDEQFF.

The chain has TRBV7-2 and TRBJ2-2; 9 bases are a match to TRBD2. From germline, CDR1 is SGHTA and CDR2 FQGNSA. The junction had 7 bases not matched to a gene; V was cut back by 2 bases and J by 6 bases. The CDR3 is made up of 16 amino acids. The CDR3 nucleotides are TGTGCCAGCAGCTTAAGGCTAGCGGGAAGCGCCGGGGAGCTGTTTTTT. Protein product: CASSLRLAGSAGELFF. Complete variable domain (other parts from reference TRBV7-2 and TRBJ2-2): GAGVSQSPSNKVTEKGKDVELRCDPISGHTALYWYRQSLGQGLEFLIYFQGNSAPDKSGLPSDRFSAERTGGSVSTLTIQRTQQEDSAVYLCASSLRLAGSAGELFFGEGSRLTVL.

The chain is built from TRBV4-1 and TRBJ2-2, with D unclear. The germline CDR1 and CDR2 sequences are MGHRA and YSYEKL. The CDR3 consists of 14 residues. The V and J ends lost 4 bases and 4 bases respectively, with 10 bases between them. Written as DNA, the CDR3 is TGCGCCAGCAGCCCACGAGTTGGCACCGGGGAGCTGTTTTTT. It encodes CASSPRVGTGELFF.

The chain's CDR3 is CAWRGDYGYTF. The CDR3 region has the DNA TGTGCCTGGAGGGGGGACTATGGCTACACCTTC. The chain joins TRBV30 to TRBJ1-2; D is possibly TRBD1 (5 bases). The V gene lost 3 bases and the J gene lost 3 bases, with 5 bases spanning the gap. The CDR3 runs to 11 residues. Germline lookup yields CDR1 GTSNPN and CDR2 SVGIG (reference sequence).

Worth noting for this clone: This CDR3 is also generated by other DNA sequences in the sample. The chain employs TRBV27 and TRBJ2-7; 13 bases fit TRBD2. The germline V gene encodes CDR1 MNHEY and CDR2 SMNVEV (reference sequence). CDR3 length: 14 amino acids. Germline trimming cut 6 bases from V and 4 bases from J; bases unmatched to any gene: 3. CDR3 bases: TGTGCCAGCAGCCGGACTAGCGGGAGTTACGAGCAGTACTTC. Its protein product is CASSRTSGSYEQYF.

The gene calls are TRBV5-1 and TRBJ2-3; TRBD2 matches at 8 bases. The germline CDR1 and CDR2 sequences are SGHRS and YFSETQ. The CDR3 sequence is 14 residues long. V gave up 4 bases and J gave up 4 bases; unmatched junction bases: 5. CDR3 coding DNA: TGCGCCAGCAGCGGGGGACTAGTTTCAGATACGCAGTATTTT. Protein sequence: CASSGGLVSDTQYF.

The chain recombines TRBV10-3 with TRBJ2-7, with D tentatively TRBD1 (5 bases). The CDR3 has 12 amino acids. V lost 6 bases to trimming and J lost 2 bases, with 8 bases between them. Germline V lookup: CDR1 ENHRY, CDR2 SYGVKD. The CDR3: CAIRDNTYEQYF. CDR3 bases: TGTGCCATCAGGGACAACACCTACGAGCAGTACTTC.

V and J are TRBV28 and TRBJ1-4, with TRBD1 identical over 10 bases. Germline CDR1 and CDR2: MDHEN and SYDVKM. The CDR3 length is 15 residues. J gave up 11 bases and V 6 bases, and 12 bases lay outside the gene matches. The CDR3 bases are TGTGCCAGCAGGGTAAGGGACAGGGGAGTTGGGAAACTGTTTTTT. Translation: CASRVRDRGVGKLFF.

V is TRBV18 and J is TRBJ2-3, with TRBD2 identical over 9 bases. This CDR3 comprises 16 residues. Losses at the gene ends were 3 bases for V and 1 base for J; bases not matched to a gene: 5. Germline values: CDR1 KGHSH, CDR2 LQKENI. The CDR3 region is CASSPLIAGGTDTQYF. For the CDR3, the DNA is TGTGCCAGCTCACCCCTTATAGCGGGAGGCACAGATACGCAGTATTTT.

The chain links TRBV28 to TRBJ2-2; 9 bases line up with TRBD1. The junction had 6 bases not matched to a gene; V was cut back by 7 bases and J by 3 bases. The CDR3 totals 15 residues. Germline V CDR1 and CDR2: MDHEN, SYDVKM. The CDR3 protein is CASNLGDRDTGELFF. The CDR3 DNA follows: TGTGCCAGCAACCTTGGGGACAGGGACACCGGGGAGCTGTTTTTT.

The V gene is TRBV7-3, the J gene TRBJ1-1, with 8 bases fitting TRBD1. CDR3 length: 14 residues. Per the germline V gene, CDR1 is SGHTA and CDR2 is FQGTGA. The trim removed 2 bases at V and 3 bases at J, leaving 2 bases unmatched. CDR3: CASSLLDRDTEAFF. The CDR3 DNA reads as TGTGCCAGCAGCTTACTGGACAGGGACACTGAAGCTTTCTTT. The full variable domain, with the rest looked up from reference TRBV7-3 and TRBJ1-1, is GAGVSQTPSNKVTEKGKYVELRCDPISGHTALYWYRQSLGQGPEFLIYFQGTGAADDSGLPNDRFFAVRPEGSVSTLKIQRTERGDSAVYLCASSLLDRDTEAFFGQGTRLTVV.

The genes are TRBV27 and TRBJ2-7; 9 positions agree with TRBD2. This CDR3 is 13 amino acids long. Germline-derived CDR1 and CDR2 are MNHEY and SMNVEV (reference sequence). J was trimmed by 6 bases and V by 8 bases; bases with no gene match: 8. The CDR3 DNA reads as TGTGCCAGCCGACTAGCGGCGCTCGGCGAGCAGTACTTC. Amino acids: CASRLAALGEQYF.

This sequence joins TRBV5-4 and TRBJ1-5; D gene ambiguous. The CDR3 contains 15 residues. V was cut by 0 bases and J by 3 bases, with 10 bases left in between. Germline loops: CDR1 SGHNT, CDR2 YYREEE (reference sequence). CDR3 loop: CASSLGGGLNQPQHF. The CDR3 coding sequence is TGTGCCAGCAGCTTGGGAGGAGGGCTCAATCAGCCCCAGCATTTT.

The V and J genes are TRBV5-1 and TRBJ2-5; 9 nucleotides line up with TRBD2. The trim removed 5 bases at V and 2 bases at J, leaving 10 bases unmatched. Germline V gives CDR1 SGHRS, CDR2 YFSETQ. The CDR3 spans 16 residues. The DNA of the CDR3 is TGCGCCAGCAGTCCGATTATTCTAGCGGGGCAAGAGACCCAGTACTTC. Translated: CASSPIILAGQETQYF.

The chain uses TRBV5-4 and TRBJ2-3; the match to TRBD2 covers 7 bases. In germline, CDR1 is SGHNT, CDR2 YYREEE (reference sequence). Losses at the gene ends were 2 bases for V and 5 bases for J; bases not matched to a gene: 8. The CDR3 totals 15 residues. This CDR3 is CASSLAGKVEDTQYF. CDR3 bases: TGTGCCAGCAGCTTAGCGGGAAAGGTGGAAGATACGCAGTATTTT.